Below are 26 T cell receptor beta chains sequenced from a single sample in a study of OX40 agonist ivuxolimab in advanced cancers. Profiled with immunoSEQ multiplex PCR; TCRdb holds only in-frame clones, not every one. This sample carries about 20,000 clones, around 78% of them seen once, and the ten largest clones take 50% to 65%. The sequences come from CD4+ or CD8+ T cells sorted from blood, collected in a trial of the OX40 agonist ivuxolimab. The receptor source for this set is an adult with an advanced solid tumor such as melanoma, head and neck, liver or kidney cancer.

The rearrangement links TRBV7-9 to TRBJ2-7; unclear D gene. The CDR3 is made up of 12 amino acids. With 1 base removed from V and 4 bases from J, the gap between germline ends came to 5 bases. CDR1 SEHNR and CDR2 FQNEAQ come from the germline V gene (reference sequence). Here the CDR3 DNA reads TGTGCCAGCAGCTTAGAATTATACGAGCAGTACTTC. It translates to CASSLELYEQYF.

This sequence joins TRBV7-9 and TRBJ2-7; 7 nucleotides match TRBD2. Germline V gives CDR1 SEHNR, CDR2 FQNEAQ (reference sequence). This CDR3 region has 14 residues. With 3 bases clipped from V and 0 bases from J, the junction kept 2 bases outside the gene matches. The CDR3 nucleotides are TGTGCCAGCAGCTTCTCTAGCGGCTCCTACGAGCAGTACTTC. Its protein product is CASSFSSGSYEQYF.

V gene TRBV4-1 combines with J gene TRBJ2-7; 8 nucleotides agree with TRBD1. V lost 1 base and J lost 2; bases outside the gene matches: 10. The CDR3 loop spans 17 amino acids. Germline CDR1 reads MGHRA; CDR2 reads YSYEKL. The chain's CDR3 is CASSQALGTGYAYEQYF. CDR3 DNA: TGCGCCAGCAGCCAAGCCCTCGGGACAGGCTATGCCTACGAGCAGTACTTC.

The chain uses TRBV9 and TRBJ2-7; 10 bases are a match to TRBD2. Per the germline V gene, CDR1 is SGDLS and CDR2 is YYNGEE. CDR3 size: 15 residues. With V trimmed by 0 bases and J by 3 bases, 3 bases remained unmatched. CDR3 sequence reads: CASSVGTSGLYEQYF. The CDR3 DNA reads as TGTGCCAGCAGCGTAGGGACTAGCGGCCTCTACGAGCAGTACTTC.

DNA for the CDR3: TGTGCCAGCAGCTTAGAAGCCACCGGGGAGCTGTTTTTT. It yields the protein CASSLEATGELFF. The chain recombines TRBV7-8 with TRBJ2-2; D is unresolved. V was trimmed by 1 base and J by 4 bases, leaving 4 bases between them. This CDR3 has 13 residues. Germline values: CDR1 SGHVS, CDR2 FQNEAQ.

J is TRBJ2-7 and V is TRBV27, with TRBD1 identical over 8 bases. The germline V gene has CDR1 MNHEY and CDR2 SMNVEV (reference sequence). The CDR3 totals 14 residues. Losses at the gene ends were 3 bases for V and 2 bases for J; bases not matched to a gene: 3. CDR3 sequence reads: CASSLGTGPYEQYF. The CDR3 DNA reads as TGTGCCAGCAGTTTGGGGACAGGCCCCTACGAGCAGTACTTC.

The chain uses TRBV5-1 and TRBJ2-5; the match to TRBD2 covers 9 bases. This CDR3 has 16 amino acids. CDR1 SGHRS and CDR2 YFSETQ come from the germline V gene. V was clipped by 0 bases and J by 5 bases; unmatched bases: 8. The CDR3 here is CASSLGLAEGGETQYF. The CDR3 DNA reads as TGCGCCAGCAGCTTGGGACTAGCGGAGGGGGGGGAGACCCAGTACTTC.

This rearrangement joins TRBV6-5 to TRBJ1-2; TRBD1 matches 9 bases. This CDR3 region has 15 residues. Germline V gives CDR1 MNHEY, CDR2 SVGAGI. Germline trimming cut 5 bases from V and 4 bases from J; bases unmatched to any gene: 8. The CDR3, as DNA: TGTGCCAGCAGTAAAACAGGGGGCAGCGGCTATGGCTACACCTTC. Translated: CASSKTGGSGYGYTF.

This clone appeared once. The V call is TRBV16, the J call TRBJ2-1; possible D gene TRBD2, 6 bases. Between the trimmed V and J ends, which lost 1 base and 2 bases, there was a span of 9 bases. The CDR3 length is 15 residues. Germline CDR1 KGHSY, CDR2 FQNENV. The CDR3 DNA reads as TGTGCCAGCAGCCAATGGCGGGATCCCTACAATGAGCAGTTCTTC. Its translation: CASSQWRDPYNEQFF.

This clone was detected only once. The chain couples TRBV27 to TRBJ2-2; 8 bases are a match to TRBD1. The CDR3 has 18 amino acids. After removal of 1 base from V and 6 bases from J, the junction contained 13 bases not matched to a gene. From germline, CDR1 is MNHEY and CDR2 SMNVEV (reference sequence). In DNA, the CDR3 is TGTGCCAGCAGTTTATTCCGACAGGGGTATTTTAATTCCGGGGAGCTGTTTTTT. Amino acids: CASSLFRQGYFNSGELFF.

This chain joins TRBV7-9 and TRBJ2-1; 11 nucleotides agree with TRBD2. The CDR3 runs to 16 residues. The V and J ends lost 5 bases and 7 bases, in that order; junction bases with no gene match: 10. Germline V gene lookup returns CDR1 SEHNR and CDR2 FQNEAQ (reference sequence). The CDR3 sequence: CASSPRTSGSENEQFF. The CDR3 coding sequence is TGTGCCAGCAGCCCCAGAACTAGCGGGAGTGAGAATGAGCAGTTCTTC.

The CDR3 DNA is TGCGCCAGCAGCCAAGATCGCGGGACCACCAATGAGCAGTTCTTC. Translation gives CASSQDRGTTNEQFF. The chain carries TRBV4-1 and TRBJ2-1; tentatively, D is TRBD2 (6 bases). The length of the CDR3 is 15 residues. V gave up 0 bases and J gave up 6 bases, with 12 bases separating them. Germline lookup yields CDR1 MGHRA and CDR2 YSYEKL.

The V and J genes are TRBV25-1 and TRBJ2-7; 11 bases agree with TRBD2. The V gene's germline CDR1 is MGHDK and CDR2 SYGVNS. Germline trimming cut 3 bases from V and 13 bases from J; bases unmatched to any gene: 8. This CDR3 is built from 13 residues. CDR3 DNA sequence: TGTGCCAGCAGTGACCCGACTAGCGGGGTATATTACTTC. Amino acids: CASSDPTSGVYYF.

The chain couples TRBV27 to TRBJ2-1; D perhaps matches TRBD2 (6 bases). V lost 8 bases to trimming and J lost 15 bases, with 14 bases between them. Germline loops: CDR1 MNHEY, CDR2 SMNVEV (reference sequence). The CDR3 has 10 amino acids. This chain's CDR3 is CASGGTLGFF. CDR3 DNA: TGTGCCAGCGGAGGGACTTTAGGGTTCTTC.

The V gene is TRBV7-6, the J gene TRBJ2-1; 7 nucleotides match TRBD1. After removal of 1 base from V and 2 bases from J, the junction contained 8 bases not matched to a gene. Germline CDR1 and CDR2: SGHVS and FNYEAQ. CDR3 size: 17 residues. The CDR3 DNA sequence: TGTGCCAGCAGCTTAGAGACAGGGTCCCTAACCTACAATGAGCAGTTCTTC. Translated, it gives CASSLETGSLTYNEQFF.

This chain links TRBV11-2 with TRBJ1-2; D unclear. The CDR3 has 14 residues. The V gene's germline CDR1 is SGHAT and CDR2 FQNNGV. Trimming removed 1 base from V and 3 bases from J, with 9 bases in between. This chain's CDR3 is CASSLVSGYYGYTF. The CDR3 nucleotides are TGTGCCAGCAGCTTAGTTTCGGGTTACTATGGCTACACCTTC.

The chain combines TRBV7-6 with TRBJ1-1; TRBD1 matches at 8 bases. The trim removed 6 bases at V and 4 bases at J, leaving 16 bases unmatched. CDR1 is SGHVS and CDR2 is FNYEAQ in the germline V gene. The CDR3 covers 17 residues. CDR3 nucleotides: TGTGCCAGCAGTTCATCGCTGGCAGGGGGCAAGGGCACTGAAGCTTTCTTT. Its translation: CASSSSLAGGKGTEAFF.

The V call is TRBV19, the J call TRBJ2-1; 8 bases are a match to TRBD2. J was trimmed by 6 bases and V by 1 base; bases with no gene match: 8. The CDR3 runs 16 residues. Germline V gene sequence: CDR1 LNHDA, CDR2 SQIVND (reference sequence). The CDR3 region has the DNA TGTGCCAGTAGTATAGGGTCGCTAGCGGGTACCAATGAGCAGTTCTTC. Protein sequence: CASSIGSLAGTNEQFF.

The gene calls are TRBV5-6 and TRBJ2-7, with TRBD2 identical over 9 bases. The CDR3 is 14 amino acids. Per the germline V gene, CDR1 is SGHDT and CDR2 is YYEEEE. V lost 3 bases to trimming and J lost 7 bases; unmatched junction nucleotides: 8. The CDR3 nucleotides read TGTGCCAGCAGCTCCTCGGGACTAGCTCCAGAGCAGTACTTC. Its translation is CASSSSGLAPEQYF. Supplemented by reference TRBV5-6 and TRBJ2-7, the full variable domain reads DAGVTQSPTHLIKTRGQQVTLRCSPKSGHDTVSWYQQALGQGPQFIFQYYEEEERQRGNFPDRFSGHQFPNYSSELNVNALLLGDSALYLCASSSSGLAPEQYFGPGTRLTVT.

The chain uses TRBV27 and TRBJ2-5; no reliable D call. The CDR3 is 15 residues long. V lost 0 bases and J 1 base, leaving 9 bases between the germline ends. Germline V gives CDR1 MNHEY, CDR2 SMNVEV (reference sequence). The chain's CDR3 is CASSLSYSGQETQYF. In DNA form, the CDR3 reads TGTGCCAGCAGTTTATCTTATTCGGGCCAAGAGACCCAGTACTTC.

This clone was found a few times. The V call is TRBV6-5, the J call TRBJ2-7; 8 nucleotides agree with TRBD2. V dropped 6 bases and J dropped 3; count of bases not matched to a gene: 1. CDR1 and CDR2 (germline): MNHEY, SVGAGI. The CDR3 spans 12 residues. The CDR3 loop reads CASRTSGYEQYF. CDR3 sequence (DNA): TGTGCCAGCAGAACTAGCGGCTACGAGCAGTACTTC.

The chain recombines TRBV7-6 with TRBJ2-2, with 10 bases identical to TRBD1. This CDR3 region has 15 residues. With V trimmed by 5 bases and J by 11 bases, 11 bases remained unmatched. In germline, CDR1 is SGHVS, CDR2 FNYEAQ. CDR3 nucleotide sequence: TGTGCCAGCAGCCCGCTAGTGACAGGGGGCGACGAGCTGTTTTTT. Translating gives CASSPLVTGGDELFF.

This clone is judged large. The V gene is TRBV28, the J gene TRBJ2-1, with D possibly being TRBD1 or TRBD2 (5 bases each). Germline values: CDR1 MDHEN, CDR2 SYDVKM. The CDR3 length is 13 residues. V was trimmed by 6 bases and J by 6 bases, leaving 12 bases between them. The CDR3 DNA follows: TGTGCCAGCAGCCTGGGGGTCGCCAATGAGCAGTTCTTC. This sequence encodes CASSLGVANEQFF.

The V call is TRBV5-4, the J call TRBJ2-5, with unresolved D. With 1 base removed from V and 4 bases from J, the gap between germline ends came to 14 bases. The CDR3 covers 15 residues. Germline V gene data show CDR1 as SGHNT and CDR2 as YYREEE (reference sequence). DNA for the CDR3: TGTGCCAGCAGCTTGATAGACCAGGACCGAGAGACCCAGTACTTC. Protein product: CASSLIDQDRETQYF.

The rearrangement uses TRBV5-6 and TRBJ2-3; maybe TRBD1 (5 bases). Trimming took off 0 bases at V and 8 bases at J, with 10 bases between the two ends. Looked up from germline, CDR1 is SGHDT and CDR2 is YYEEEE. This CDR3 spans 13 amino acids. The CDR3 here is CASSLGGRATQYF. DNA for the CDR3: TGTGCCAGCAGCTTGGGGGGCCGGGCTACGCAGTATTTT.

This clone was picked up one time. CDR3 residues: CASSLVRESHEQYF. In DNA, the CDR3 is TGTGCCAGCAGCTTAGTAAGGGAGAGTCACGAGCAGTACTTC. This sequence joins TRBV7-8 and TRBJ2-7; D possibly corresponds to TRBD2 (5 bases). The V and J ends lost 1 base and 5 bases respectively, with 12 bases between them. The CDR3 is made up of 14 amino acids. Germline V CDR1 and CDR2: SGHVS, FQNEAQ. Full variable domain (outside the CDR3, taken from reference TRBV7-8 and TRBJ2-7): GAGVSQSPRYKVAKRGQDVALRCDPISGHVSLFWYQQALGQGPEFLTYFQNEAQLDKSGLPSDRFFAERPEGSVSTLKIQRTQQEDSAVYLCASSLVRESHEQYFGPGTRLTVT.